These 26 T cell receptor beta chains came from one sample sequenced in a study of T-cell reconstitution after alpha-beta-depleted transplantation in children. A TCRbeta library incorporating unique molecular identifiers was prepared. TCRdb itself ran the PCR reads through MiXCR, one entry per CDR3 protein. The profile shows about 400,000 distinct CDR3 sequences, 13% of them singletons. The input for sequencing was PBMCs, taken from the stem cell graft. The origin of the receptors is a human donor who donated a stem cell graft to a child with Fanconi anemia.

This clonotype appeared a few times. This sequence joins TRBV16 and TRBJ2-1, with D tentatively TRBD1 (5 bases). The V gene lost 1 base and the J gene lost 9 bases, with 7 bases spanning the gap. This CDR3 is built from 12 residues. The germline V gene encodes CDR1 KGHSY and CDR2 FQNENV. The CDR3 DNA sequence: TGTGCCAGCAGCCAATGGGGCAGTGAGCAGTTCTTC. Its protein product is CASSQWGSEQFF.

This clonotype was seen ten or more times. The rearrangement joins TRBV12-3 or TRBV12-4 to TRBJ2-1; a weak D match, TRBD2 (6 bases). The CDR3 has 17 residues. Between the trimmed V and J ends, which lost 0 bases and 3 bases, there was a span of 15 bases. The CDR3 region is CASSLALWGEYYNEQFF. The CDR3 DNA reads TGTGCCAGCAGTTTAGCGCTGTGGGGGGAATACTACAATGAGCAGTTCTTC.

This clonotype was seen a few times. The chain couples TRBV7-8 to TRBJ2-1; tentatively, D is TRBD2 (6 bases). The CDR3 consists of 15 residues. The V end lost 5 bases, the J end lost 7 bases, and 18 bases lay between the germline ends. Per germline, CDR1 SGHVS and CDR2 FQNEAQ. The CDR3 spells CASSPGLSGRNEQFF. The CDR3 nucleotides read TGTGCCAGCAGCCCGGGACTCTCCGGGCGAAATGAGCAGTTCTTC.

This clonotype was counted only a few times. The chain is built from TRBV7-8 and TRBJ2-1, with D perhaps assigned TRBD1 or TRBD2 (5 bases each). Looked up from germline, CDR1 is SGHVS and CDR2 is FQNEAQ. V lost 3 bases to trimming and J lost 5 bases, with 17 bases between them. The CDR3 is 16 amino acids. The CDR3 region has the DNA TGTGCCAGCAGCTTCCCAACCGGGATGGGGCACAATGAGCAGTTCTTC. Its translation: CASSFPTGMGHNEQFF. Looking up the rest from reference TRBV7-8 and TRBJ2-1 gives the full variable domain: GAGVSQSPRYKVAKRGQDVALRCDPISGHVSLFWYQQALGQGPEFLTYFQNEAQLDKSGLPSDRFFAERPEGSVSTLKIQRTQQEDSAVYLCASSFPTGMGHNEQFFGPGTRLTVL.

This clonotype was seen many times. DNA for the CDR3: TGTGCCAGCAGTTTATCAACACAGGGGGCTGGGGCCAACGTCCTGACTTTC. Its translation is CASSLSTQGAGANVLTF. This sequence joins TRBV28 and TRBJ2-6; 8 bases line up with TRBD1. Germline CDR1 reads MDHEN; CDR2 reads SYDVKM. V shed 1 base, J shed 2 bases, and the junction held 4 bases outside the gene matches. This CDR3 is built from 17 residues.

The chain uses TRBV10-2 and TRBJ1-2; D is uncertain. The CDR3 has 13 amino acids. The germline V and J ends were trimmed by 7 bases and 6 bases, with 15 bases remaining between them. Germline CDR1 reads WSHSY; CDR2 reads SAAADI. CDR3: CASKGGLANGYTF. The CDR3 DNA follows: TGCGCCAGCAAGGGAGGGCTGGCGAATGGCTACACCTTC.

The CDR3 DNA sequence: TGTGCCAGCAGTTACTTCACTTTGAGGGGACCGTCGGACAATGAGCAGTTCTTC. Its protein is CASSYFTLRGPSDNEQFF. The genes are TRBV6-2 or TRBV6-3 and TRBJ2-1, with D perhaps being TRBD1 or TRBD2 (5 bases each). The CDR3 extends over 18 amino acids. Trimming removed 1 base from V and 5 bases from J, with 21 bases in between. Germline CDR1 and CDR2: MNHEY and SVGEGT.

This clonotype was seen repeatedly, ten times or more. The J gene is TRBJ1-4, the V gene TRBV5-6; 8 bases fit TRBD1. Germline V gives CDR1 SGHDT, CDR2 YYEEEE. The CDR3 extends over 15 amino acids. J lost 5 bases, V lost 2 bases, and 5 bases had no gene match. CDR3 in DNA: TGTGCCAGCAGCTTTGGCGGGACAGGAAATGAAAAACTGTTTTTT. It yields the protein CASSFGGTGNEKLFF.

CDR3 in amino acids: CASSPTVQETQYF. The CDR3 DNA follows: TGTGCCAGCAGCCCGACAGTCCAAGAGACCCAGTACTTC. The chain joins TRBV7-9 to TRBJ2-5; D perhaps matches TRBD1 (5 bases). CDR1 and CDR2 (germline): SEHNR, FQNEAQ (reference sequence). This CDR3 comprises 13 residues. V lost 5 bases and J lost 1, with 8 bases in between.

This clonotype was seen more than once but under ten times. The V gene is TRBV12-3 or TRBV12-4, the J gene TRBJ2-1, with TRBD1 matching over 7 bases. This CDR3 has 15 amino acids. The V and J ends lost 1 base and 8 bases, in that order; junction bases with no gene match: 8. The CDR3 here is CASSLEGATMDEQFF. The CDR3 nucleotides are TGTGCCAGCAGTTTAGAGGGGGCGACTATGGATGAGCAGTTCTTC.

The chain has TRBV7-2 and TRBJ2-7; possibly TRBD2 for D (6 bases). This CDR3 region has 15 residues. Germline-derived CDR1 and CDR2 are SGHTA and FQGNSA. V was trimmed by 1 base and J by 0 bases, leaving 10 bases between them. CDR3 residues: CASSLVRGYSYEQYF. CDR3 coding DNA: TGTGCCAGCAGCTTAGTACGGGGGTACTCCTACGAGCAGTACTTC.

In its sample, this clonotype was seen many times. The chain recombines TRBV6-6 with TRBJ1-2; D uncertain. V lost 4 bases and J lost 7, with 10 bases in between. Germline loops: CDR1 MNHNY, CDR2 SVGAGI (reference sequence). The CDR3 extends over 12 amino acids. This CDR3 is CASSSVPGGYTF. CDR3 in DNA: TGTGCCAGCAGTTCCGTCCCGGGTGGCTACACCTTC.

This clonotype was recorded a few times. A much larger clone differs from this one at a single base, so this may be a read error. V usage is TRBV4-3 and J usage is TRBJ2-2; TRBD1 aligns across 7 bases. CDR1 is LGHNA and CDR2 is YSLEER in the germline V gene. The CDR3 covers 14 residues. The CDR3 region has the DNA TGCGCCAGCGGCCAGGGGGTGAACACCGGGGAGCTGTTTTTT. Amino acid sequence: CASGQGVNTGELFF.

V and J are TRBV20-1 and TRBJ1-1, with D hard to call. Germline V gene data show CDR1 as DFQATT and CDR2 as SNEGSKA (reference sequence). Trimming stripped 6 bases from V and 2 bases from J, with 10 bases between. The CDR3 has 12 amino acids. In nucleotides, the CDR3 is TGCAGTGCCCAGCTAGTAAACACTGAAGCTTTCTTT. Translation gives CSAQLVNTEAFF.

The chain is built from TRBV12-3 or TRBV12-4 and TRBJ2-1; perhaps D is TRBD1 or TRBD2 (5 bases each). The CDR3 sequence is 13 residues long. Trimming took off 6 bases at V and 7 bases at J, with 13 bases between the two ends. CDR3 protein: CASRLGRENEQFF. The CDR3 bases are TGTGCCAGCAGGCTGGGACGTGAAAATGAGCAGTTCTTC.

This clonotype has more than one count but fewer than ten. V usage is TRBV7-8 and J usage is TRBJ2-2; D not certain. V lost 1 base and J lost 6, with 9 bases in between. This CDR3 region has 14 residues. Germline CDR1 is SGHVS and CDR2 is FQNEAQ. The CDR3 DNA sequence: TGTGCCAGCAGCTTAGAACTGACGCCCGGGGAGCTGTTTTTT. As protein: CASSLELTPGELFF.

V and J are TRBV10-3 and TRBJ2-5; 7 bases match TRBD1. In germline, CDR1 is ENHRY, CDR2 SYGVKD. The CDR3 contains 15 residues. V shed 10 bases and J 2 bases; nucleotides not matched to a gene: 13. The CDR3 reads CATRGSGGEQETQYF. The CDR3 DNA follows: TGTGCCACCAGAGGGTCAGGGGGAGAACAAGAGACCCAGTACTTC.

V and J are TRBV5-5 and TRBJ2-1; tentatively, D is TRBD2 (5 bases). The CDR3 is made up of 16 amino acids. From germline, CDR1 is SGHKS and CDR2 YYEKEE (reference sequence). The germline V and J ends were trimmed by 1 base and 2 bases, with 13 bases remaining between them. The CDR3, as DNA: TGTGCCAGCAGCTTGAATCGGGGAGCAACCTACAATGAGCAGTTCTTC. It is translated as CASSLNRGATYNEQFF.

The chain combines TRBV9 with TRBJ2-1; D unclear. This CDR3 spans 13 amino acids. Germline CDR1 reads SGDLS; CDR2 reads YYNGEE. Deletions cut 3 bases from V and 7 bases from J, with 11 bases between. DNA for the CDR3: TGTGCCAGCAGCGGACCTAATTATAATGAGCAGTTCTTC. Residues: CASSGPNYNEQFF.

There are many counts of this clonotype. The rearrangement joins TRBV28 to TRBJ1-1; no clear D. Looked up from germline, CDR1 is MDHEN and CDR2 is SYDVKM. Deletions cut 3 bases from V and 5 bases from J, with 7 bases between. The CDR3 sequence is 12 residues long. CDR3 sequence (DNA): TGTGCCAGCAGTTTGATTCGGACTGAAGCTTTCTTT. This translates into CASSLIRTEAFF.

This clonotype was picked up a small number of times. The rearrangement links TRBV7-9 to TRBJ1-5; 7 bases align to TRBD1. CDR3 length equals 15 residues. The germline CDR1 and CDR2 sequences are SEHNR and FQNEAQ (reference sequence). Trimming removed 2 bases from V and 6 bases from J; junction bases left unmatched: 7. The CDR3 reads CASSLSTGMGQPQHF. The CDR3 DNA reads TGTGCCAGCAGCTTATCGACAGGGATGGGTCAGCCCCAGCATTTT.

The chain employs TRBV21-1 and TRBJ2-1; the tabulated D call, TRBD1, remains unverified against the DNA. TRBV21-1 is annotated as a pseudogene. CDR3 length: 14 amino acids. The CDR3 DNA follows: TGTGCCAGCAGCCCTGCCGGGACCCTGAATGAGCAGTTCTTC. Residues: CASSPAGTLNEQFF.

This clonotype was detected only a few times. The CDR3 reads CASTLTPGQGFGYTF. The CDR3 nucleotides read TGCGCCAGCACCTTAACTCCGGGACAGGGGTTCGGCTACACCTTC. V is TRBV5-1 and J is TRBJ1-2, with 10 positions matching TRBD1. V dropped 6 bases and J dropped 8; count of bases not matched to a gene: 13. Germline V gene lookup returns CDR1 SGHRS and CDR2 YFSETQ. The CDR3 totals 15 residues.

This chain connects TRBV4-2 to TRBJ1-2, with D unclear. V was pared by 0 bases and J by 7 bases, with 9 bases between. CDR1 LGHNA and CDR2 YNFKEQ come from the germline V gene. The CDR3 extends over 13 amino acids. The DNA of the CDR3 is TGTGCCAGCAGCCAAGACGGGCTTGCTGGCTACACCTTC. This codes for CASSQDGLAGYTF.

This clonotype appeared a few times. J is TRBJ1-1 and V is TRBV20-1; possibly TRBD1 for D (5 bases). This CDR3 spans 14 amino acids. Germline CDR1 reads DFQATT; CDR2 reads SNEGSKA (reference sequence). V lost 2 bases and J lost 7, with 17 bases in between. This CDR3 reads CSARQRAGSNEAFF. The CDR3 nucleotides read TGCAGTGCTAGACAAAGGGCAGGGAGTAATGAAGCTTTCTTT.

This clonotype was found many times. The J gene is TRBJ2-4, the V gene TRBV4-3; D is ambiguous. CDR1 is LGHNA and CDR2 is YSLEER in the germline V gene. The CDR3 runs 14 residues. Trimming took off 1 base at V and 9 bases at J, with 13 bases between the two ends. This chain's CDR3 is CASSQGVERSIQYF. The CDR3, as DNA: TGCGCCAGCAGCCAAGGTGTGGAGAGAAGCATTCAGTACTTC.